This TCR beta chain was captured in a study of cytotoxic CD8 clonotypes in ibrutinib-treated CLL. CDR3 length equals 15 residues. CDR1 and CDR2 (germline): MDHEN, SYDVKM. J gave up 4 bases and V 3 bases, and 9 bases lay outside the gene matches. The table came from immunoSEQ multiplex PCR; TCRdb's copy has only in-frame clones and leaves some out. This sample yields 130,000 or so clones, of which roughly 80% are seen a single time; around a quarter belongs to the top ten. The TCR comes from a human donor with chronic lymphocytic leukemia. The sequenced sample was PBMCs, obtained after 12 months of ibrutinib treatment. The chain employs TRBV28 and TRBJ2-7; 7 nucleotides agree with TRBD2. The CDR3 sequence is CASSFSGEGKYEQYF. The CDR3 nucleotides are TGTGCCAGCAGTTTTTCTGGGGAGGGGAAATACGAGCAGTACTTC.